This TCR beta chain was identified during a study of blood T cell repertoires in COVID-19. Generated by immunoSEQ multiplex PCR, the TCRdb table keeps only in-frame clones and is missing some. The repertoire consists of some 190,000 clones, with about 90% occurring once and the leading ten covering about 1.5%. The clonotype comes from a man younger than 35 with active or convalescent COVID-19. Source material: peripheral blood.

Written as DNA, the CDR3 is TGTGCCAGCAGCGCCATAGAGTTGGATACGCAGTATTTT. Amino acid sequence: CASSAIELDTQYF. The V and J genes are TRBV9 and TRBJ2-3; no clear D. Germline CDR1 SGDLS, CDR2 YYNGEE. V gave up 3 bases and J gave up 6 bases, with 11 bases separating them. CDR3 length: 13 residues.